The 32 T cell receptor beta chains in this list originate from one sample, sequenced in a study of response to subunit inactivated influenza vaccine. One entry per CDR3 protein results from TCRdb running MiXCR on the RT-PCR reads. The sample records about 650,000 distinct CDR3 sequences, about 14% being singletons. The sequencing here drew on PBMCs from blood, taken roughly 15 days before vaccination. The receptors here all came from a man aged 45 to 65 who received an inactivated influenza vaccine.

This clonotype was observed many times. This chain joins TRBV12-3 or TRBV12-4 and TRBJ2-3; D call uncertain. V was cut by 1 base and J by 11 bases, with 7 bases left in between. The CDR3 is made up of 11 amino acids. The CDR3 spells CASSLEPEQYF. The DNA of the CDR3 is TGTGCCAGCAGTTTAGAGCCCGAGCAGTATTTT.

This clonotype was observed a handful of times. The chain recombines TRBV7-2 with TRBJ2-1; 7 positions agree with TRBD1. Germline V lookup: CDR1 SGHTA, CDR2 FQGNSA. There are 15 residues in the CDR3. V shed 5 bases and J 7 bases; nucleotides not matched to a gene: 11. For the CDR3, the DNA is TGTGCCAGCAGCCTAACCAGGGGGATTATGAATGAGCAGTTCTTC. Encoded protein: CASSLTRGIMNEQFF.

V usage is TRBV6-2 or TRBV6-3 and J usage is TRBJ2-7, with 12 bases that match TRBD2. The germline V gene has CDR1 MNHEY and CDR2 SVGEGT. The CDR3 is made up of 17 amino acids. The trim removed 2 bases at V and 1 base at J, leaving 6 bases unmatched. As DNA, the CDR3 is TGTGCCAGCAGTTACCTCTCGACTAGCGGGAGTTCCTACGAGCAGTACTTC. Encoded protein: CASSYLSTSGSSYEQYF.

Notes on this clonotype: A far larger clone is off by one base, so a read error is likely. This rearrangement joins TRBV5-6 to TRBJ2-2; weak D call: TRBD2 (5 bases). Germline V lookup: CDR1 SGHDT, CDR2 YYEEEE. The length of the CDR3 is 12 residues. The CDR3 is CASSLLAGELVF. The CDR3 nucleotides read TGTGCCAGCAGCTTGCTAGCCGGGGAGCTGGTTTTT.

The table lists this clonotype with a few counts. CDR3 sequence (DNA): TGTGCCAGCAGTTACAGGGGGCAGAGGGTCAGGAGCAATCAGCCCCAGCATTTT. Translation: CASSYRGQRVRSNQPQHF. V usage is TRBV6-5 and J usage is TRBJ1-5; 7 bases map to TRBD1. The germline V gene has CDR1 MNHEY and CDR2 SVGAGI. The trim removed 2 bases at V and 1 base at J, leaving 11 bases unmatched. This CDR3 is 18 amino acids long.

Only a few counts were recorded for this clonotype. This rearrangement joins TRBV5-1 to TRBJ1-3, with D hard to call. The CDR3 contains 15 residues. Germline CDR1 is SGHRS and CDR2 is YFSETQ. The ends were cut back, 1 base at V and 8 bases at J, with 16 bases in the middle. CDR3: CASSLRPGITDTIYF. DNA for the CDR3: TGCGCCAGCAGCTTGCGCCCCGGAATAACCGACACCATATATTTT.

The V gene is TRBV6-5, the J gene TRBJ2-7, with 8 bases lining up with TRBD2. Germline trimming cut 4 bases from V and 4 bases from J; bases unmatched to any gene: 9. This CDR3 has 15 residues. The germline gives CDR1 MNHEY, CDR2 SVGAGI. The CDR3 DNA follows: TGTGCCAGCAGTTTCGGAGCGGGAGTCGGGTACGAGCAGTACTTC. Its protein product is CASSFGAGVGYEQYF.

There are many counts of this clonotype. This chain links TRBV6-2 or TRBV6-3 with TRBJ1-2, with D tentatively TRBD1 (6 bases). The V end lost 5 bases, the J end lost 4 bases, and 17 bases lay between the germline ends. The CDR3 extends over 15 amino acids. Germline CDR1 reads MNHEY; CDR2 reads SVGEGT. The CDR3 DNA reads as TGTGCCAGCAGTCATGCCCCCGACAGGAGCTATGGCTACACCTTC. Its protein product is CASSHAPDRSYGYTF.

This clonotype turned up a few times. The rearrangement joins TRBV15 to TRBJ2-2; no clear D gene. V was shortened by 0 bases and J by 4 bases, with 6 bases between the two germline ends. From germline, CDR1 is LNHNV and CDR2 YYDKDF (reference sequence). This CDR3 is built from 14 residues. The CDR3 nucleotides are TGTGCCACCAGCAGAGATCGGACCACCGGGGAGCTGTTTTTT. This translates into CATSRDRTTGELFF.

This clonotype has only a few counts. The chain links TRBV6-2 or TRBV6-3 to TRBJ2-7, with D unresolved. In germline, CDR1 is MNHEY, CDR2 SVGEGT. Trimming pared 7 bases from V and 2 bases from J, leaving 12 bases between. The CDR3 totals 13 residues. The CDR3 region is CASTFGKTYEQYF. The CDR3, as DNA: TGTGCCAGCACGTTTGGTAAAACCTACGAGCAGTACTTC.

CDR3 protein: CASSQDKTHTEAFF. DNA of the CDR3: TGCGCCAGCAGCCAAGACAAGACCCACACTGAAGCTTTCTTT. The rearrangement links TRBV4-3 to TRBJ1-1; no reliable D call. V gave up 0 bases and J gave up 3 bases, with 8 bases separating them. From germline, CDR1 is LGHNA and CDR2 YSLEER. This CDR3 contains 14 residues.

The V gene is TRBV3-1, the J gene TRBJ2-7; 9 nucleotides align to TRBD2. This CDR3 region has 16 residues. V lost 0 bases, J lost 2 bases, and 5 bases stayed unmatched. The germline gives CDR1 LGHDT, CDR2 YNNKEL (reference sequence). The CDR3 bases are TGTGCCAGCAGCCAAGATTGGACTAGCGACCCCTACGAGCAGTACTTC. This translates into CASSQDWTSDPYEQYF.

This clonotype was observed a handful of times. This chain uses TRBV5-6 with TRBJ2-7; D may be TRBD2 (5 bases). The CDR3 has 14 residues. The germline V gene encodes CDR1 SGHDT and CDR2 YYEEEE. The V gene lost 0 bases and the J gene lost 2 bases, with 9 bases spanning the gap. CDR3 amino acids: CASSLGLEAYEQYF. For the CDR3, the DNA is TGTGCCAGCAGCTTGGGACTGGAGGCCTACGAGCAGTACTTC.

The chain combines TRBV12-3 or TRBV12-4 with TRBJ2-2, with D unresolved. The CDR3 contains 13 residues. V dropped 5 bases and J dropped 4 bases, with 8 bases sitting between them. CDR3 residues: CASSAQTTGELFF. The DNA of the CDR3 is TGTGCCAGCAGTGCCCAGACCACCGGGGAGCTGTTTTTT.

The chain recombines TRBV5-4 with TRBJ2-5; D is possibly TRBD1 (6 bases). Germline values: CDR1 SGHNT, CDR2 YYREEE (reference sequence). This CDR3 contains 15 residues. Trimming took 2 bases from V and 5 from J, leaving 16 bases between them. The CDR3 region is CASSFEQGLQETQYF. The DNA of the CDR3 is TGTGCCAGCAGCTTTGAACAGGGATTGCAGGAGACCCAGTACTTC.

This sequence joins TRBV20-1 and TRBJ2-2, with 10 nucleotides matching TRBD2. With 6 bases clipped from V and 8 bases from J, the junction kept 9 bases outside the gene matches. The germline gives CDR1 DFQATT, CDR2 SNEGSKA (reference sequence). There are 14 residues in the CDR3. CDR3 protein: CSAAQREGPGELFF. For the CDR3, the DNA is TGCAGTGCCGCTCAGCGGGAGGGCCCAGGGGAGCTGTTTTTT.

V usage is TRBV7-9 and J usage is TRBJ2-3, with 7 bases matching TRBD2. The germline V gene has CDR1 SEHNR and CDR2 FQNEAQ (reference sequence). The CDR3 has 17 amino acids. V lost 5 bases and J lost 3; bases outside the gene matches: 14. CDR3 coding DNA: TGTGCCAGCAGCACCTTCACTAGCGCCGCGGGAACAGATACGCAGTATTTT. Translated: CASSTFTSAAGTDTQYF. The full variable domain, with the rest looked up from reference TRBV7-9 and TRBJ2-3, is DTGVSQNPRHKITKRGQNVTFRCDPISEHNRLYWYRQTLGQGPEFLTYFQNEAQLEKSRLLSDRFSAERPKGSFSTLEIQRTEQGDSAMYLCASSTFTSAAGTDTQYFGPGTRLTVL.

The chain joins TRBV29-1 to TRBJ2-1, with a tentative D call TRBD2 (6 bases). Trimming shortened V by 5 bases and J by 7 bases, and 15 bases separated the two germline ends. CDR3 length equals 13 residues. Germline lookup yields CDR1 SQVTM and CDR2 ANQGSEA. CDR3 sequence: CSVQRARWNEQFF. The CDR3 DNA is TGCAGCGTTCAGCGGGCCCGATGGAATGAGCAGTTCTTC.

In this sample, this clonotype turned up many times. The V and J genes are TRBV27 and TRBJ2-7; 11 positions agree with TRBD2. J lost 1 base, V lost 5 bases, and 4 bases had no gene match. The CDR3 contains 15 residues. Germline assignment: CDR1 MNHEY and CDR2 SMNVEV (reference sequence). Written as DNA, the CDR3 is TGTGCCAGCAGTCTCATAGCGGGAGGGTCCTACGAGCAGTACTTC. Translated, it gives CASSLIAGGSYEQYF.

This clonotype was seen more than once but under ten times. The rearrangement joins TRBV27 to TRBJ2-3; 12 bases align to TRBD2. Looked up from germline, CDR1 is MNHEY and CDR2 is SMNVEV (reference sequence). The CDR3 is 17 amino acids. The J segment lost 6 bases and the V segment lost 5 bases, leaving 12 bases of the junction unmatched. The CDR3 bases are TGTGCCAGCAGTCTGACTCAAACCGGGACTAGCGGGGATACGCAGTATTTT. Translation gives CASSLTQTGTSGDTQYF.

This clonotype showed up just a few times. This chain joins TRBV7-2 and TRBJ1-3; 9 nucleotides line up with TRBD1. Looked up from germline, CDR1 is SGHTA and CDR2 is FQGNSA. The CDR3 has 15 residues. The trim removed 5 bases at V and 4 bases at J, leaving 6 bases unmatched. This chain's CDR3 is CASSPRDRVGNTIYF. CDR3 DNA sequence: TGTGCCAGCAGCCCCCGGGACAGGGTCGGAAACACCATATATTTT. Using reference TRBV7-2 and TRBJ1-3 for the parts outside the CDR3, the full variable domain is GAGVSQSPSNKVTEKGKDVELRCDPISGHTALYWYRQSLGQGLEFLIYFQGNSAPDKSGLPSDRFSAERTGGSVSTLTIQRTQQEDSAVYLCASSPRDRVGNTIYFGEGSWLTVV.

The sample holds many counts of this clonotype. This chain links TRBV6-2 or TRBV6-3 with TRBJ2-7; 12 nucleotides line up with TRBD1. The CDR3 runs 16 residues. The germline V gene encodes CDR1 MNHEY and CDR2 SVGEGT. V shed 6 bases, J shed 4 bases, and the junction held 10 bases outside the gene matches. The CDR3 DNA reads TGTGCCAGCAGACCGGGACAGGGGGCCCTAAGGTACGAGCAGTACTTC. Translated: CASRPGQGALRYEQYF.

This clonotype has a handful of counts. DNA of the CDR3: TGTGCCAGCAGCTTAGGTAGCGGGGTCTCGGAGACCCAGTACTTC. Translating it yields CASSLGSGVSETQYF. The chain couples TRBV11-2 to TRBJ2-5, with TRBD2 matching 8 bases. Germline V gives CDR1 SGHAT, CDR2 FQNNGV. This CDR3 comprises 15 residues. V trimming: 1 base; J trimming: 5 bases; junction bases outside the gene matches: 6.

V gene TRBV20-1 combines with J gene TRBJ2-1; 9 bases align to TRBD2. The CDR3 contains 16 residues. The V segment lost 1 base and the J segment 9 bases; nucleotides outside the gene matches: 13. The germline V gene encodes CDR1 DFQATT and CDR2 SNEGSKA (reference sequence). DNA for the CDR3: TGCAGTGCTAGAGGGGCGGGAGGGCCCTTTGCTGGTGAGCAGTTCTTC. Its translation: CSARGAGGPFAGEQFF.

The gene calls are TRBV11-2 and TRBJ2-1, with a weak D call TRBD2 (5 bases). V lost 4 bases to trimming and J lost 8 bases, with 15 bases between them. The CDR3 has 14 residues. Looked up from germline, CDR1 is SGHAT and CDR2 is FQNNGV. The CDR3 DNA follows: TGTGCCAGCAGCTCAGACTATTTCCACTATGAGCAGTTCTTC. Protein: CASSSDYFHYEQFF. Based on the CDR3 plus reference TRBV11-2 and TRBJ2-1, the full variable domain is EAGVAQSPRYKIIEKRQSVAFWCNPISGHATLYWYQQILGQGPKLLIQFQNNGVVDDSQLPKDRFSAERLKGVDSTLKIQPAKLEDSAVYLCASSSDYFHYEQFFGPGTRLTVL.

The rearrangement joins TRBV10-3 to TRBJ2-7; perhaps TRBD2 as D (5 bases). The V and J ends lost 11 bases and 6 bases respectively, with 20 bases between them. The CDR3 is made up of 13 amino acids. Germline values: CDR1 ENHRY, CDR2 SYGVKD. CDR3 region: CAATRETRVEQYF. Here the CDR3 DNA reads TGTGCCGCCACCCGTGAGACGAGGGTCGAGCAGTACTTC.

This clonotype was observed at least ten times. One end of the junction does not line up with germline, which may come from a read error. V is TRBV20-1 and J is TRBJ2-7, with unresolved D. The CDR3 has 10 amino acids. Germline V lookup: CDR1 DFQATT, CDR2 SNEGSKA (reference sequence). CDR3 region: CSVRKNEQYF. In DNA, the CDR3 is TGCAGTGTTAGAAAGAACGAGCAGTACTTC.

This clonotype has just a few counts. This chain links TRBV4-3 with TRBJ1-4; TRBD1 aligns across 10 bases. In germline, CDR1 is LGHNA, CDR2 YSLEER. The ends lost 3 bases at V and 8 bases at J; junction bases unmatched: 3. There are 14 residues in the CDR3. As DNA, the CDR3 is TGCGCCAGCAGCCAGACAGGGGGCAACGAAAAACTGTTTTTT. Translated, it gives CASSQTGGNEKLFF.

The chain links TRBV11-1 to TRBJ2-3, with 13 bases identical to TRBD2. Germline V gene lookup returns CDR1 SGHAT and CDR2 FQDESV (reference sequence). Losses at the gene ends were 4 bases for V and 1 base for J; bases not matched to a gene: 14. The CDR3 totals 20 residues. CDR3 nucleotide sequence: TGTGCCAGCAGCTCCAAAAGGGGACTAGCGGGGAGAGGTGGCACAGATACGCAGTATTTT. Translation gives CASSSKRGLAGRGGTDTQYF.

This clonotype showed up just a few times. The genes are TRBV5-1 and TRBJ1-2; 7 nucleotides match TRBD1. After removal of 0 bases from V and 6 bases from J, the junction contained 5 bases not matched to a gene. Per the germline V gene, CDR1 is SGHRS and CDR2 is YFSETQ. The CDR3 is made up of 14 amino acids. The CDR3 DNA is TGCGCCAGCAGCTTGGACAGGGGAGAGAATGGCTACACCTTC. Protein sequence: CASSLDRGENGYTF.

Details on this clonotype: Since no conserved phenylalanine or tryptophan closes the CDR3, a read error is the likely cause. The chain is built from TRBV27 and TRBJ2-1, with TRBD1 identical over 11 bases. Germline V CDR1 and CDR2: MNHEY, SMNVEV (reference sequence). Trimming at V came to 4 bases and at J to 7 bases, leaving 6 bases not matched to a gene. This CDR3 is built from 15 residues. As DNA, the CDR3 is TGTGCCAGCAGTTACGGACAGGGGGCAGGGAATGAGCAGTTCATC. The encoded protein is CASSYGQGAGNEQFI.

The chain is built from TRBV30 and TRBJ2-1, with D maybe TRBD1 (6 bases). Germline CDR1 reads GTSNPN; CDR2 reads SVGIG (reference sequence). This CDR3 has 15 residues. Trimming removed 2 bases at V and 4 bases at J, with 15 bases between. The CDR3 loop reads CAWSWAGDTYNEQFF. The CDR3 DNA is TGTGCCTGGAGTTGGGCAGGGGATACTTACAATGAGCAGTTCTTC.